This TCR beta chain derives from a study of cytomegalovirus exposure and HLA in healthy donors. Study results and caveats: Productive status was seen about 90% or about 30% of the time for most TCR beta V segments in an earlier analysis. Presence/absence analyses rested on an assumption that sequencing depth was roughly uniform across donors.

It was with 60 Vbeta and 13 Jbeta primers that the PCR ran. Only in-frame clones appear in the TCRdb table, and some are missing; sequencing was by immunoSEQ multiplex PCR. The sample gives about 270,000 clones, 80% to 90% of which show up once; almost 4% is in the top ten. This CDR3 contains 16 residues. V was pared by 6 bases and J by 0 bases, with 9 bases of the junction left unmatched. CDR1 and CDR2 from the germline V gene are MDHEN and SYDVKM. A note on this clone: Its target is not known.

Sequencing used PBMCs. The chain has TRBV28 and TRBJ2-3; 7 positions match TRBD1. This TCR was sampled from a man in his forties in good health and CMV-seropositive. This CDR3 reads CASRQRGLTSTDTQYF. The CDR3, as DNA: TGTGCCAGCAGGCAGAGGGGGCTGACTAGCACAGATACGCAGTATTTT.